The present TCR beta chain was sequenced within a study of beta chain features in type 1 diabetes. Looking at the study overall: Similarity in age, gender and cell yields was seen between patients and healthy donors.

Findings and caveats of the study: Patients' naive, central memory and regulatory TCRB repertoires appeared more alike than those of healthy donors. Type 1 diabetes patients had moderately but significantly shorter TCRB CDR3s in all four CD4+ subsets.

TCRB transcripts that were expressed got sequenced, as all of the isolated RNA had been reverse transcribed. Assay: immunoSEQ multiplex PCR; the TCRdb copy retains only in-frame clones and omits some. The table has approximately 270,000 clones, roughly an eighth seen once. The table lists this clone with a few counts. Its antigen remains unknown. Sorting gave populations that all exceeded 95% purity. The sample comprised naive CD4+ T cells from blood. The receptor was isolated from a man aged 25-40 years with type 1 diabetes.

The CDR3 loop reads CASSQEGLAHYNEQFF. The DNA for the CDR3 is TGTGCCAGCAGCCAAGAGGGACTAGCGCACTACAATGAGCAGTTCTTC. The chain uses TRBV4-2 and TRBJ2-1, with 10 nucleotides matching TRBD2. This CDR3 comprises 16 residues. V lost 0 bases to trimming and J lost 3 bases; unmatched junction nucleotides: 2. Germline CDR1 is LGHNA and CDR2 is YNFKEQ.